This is a list of T cell receptor beta chains from one sample in a study of metastatic and nonmetastatic thyroid tumors. From the PCR reads, TCRdb re-called clones with MiXCR. The sample carries about 42,000 clones, over 10% recorded once. The sequenced sample consisted of blood. The receptors stem from a male donor with papillary thyroid cancer or a benign thyroid nodule (not recorded which). Some clones in this sample may be carry-over from other donors' samples. Each CDR3 is given with its conserved first and last residue. The D gene is left open where the match is weak. A clone size is listed for some rows: how often the clone was seen (once, few, many), or a class if it is expanded.

clone_size,j_call,d_call,v_call,cdr3_aa,cdr3_nt
many,TRBJ2-6,TRBD1,TRBV7-3,CASTPGTALNFRSGANVLTF,TGTGCCAGCACCCCCGGGACAGCACTTAACTTTAGGTCTGGGGCCAACGTCCTGACTTTC
few,TRBJ2-5,TRBD2,TRBV20-1,CSASGLAGVGETQYF,TGCAGTGCTTCCGGACTAGCGGGAGTAGGTGAGACCCAGTACTTC
many,TRBJ1-1,.,TRBV27,CASSPATGTEAFF,TGTGCCAGCAGTCCCGCGACCGGGACTGAAGCTTTCTTT
many,TRBJ2-1,.,TRBV6-1,CASSTGGGLNEQFF,TGTGCCAGCAGCACCGGAGGGGGGCTGAATGAGCAGTTCTTC
many,TRBJ2-7,.,TRBV4-3,CASSQSESYEQYF,TGCGCCAGCAGCCAGTCCGAAAGCTACGAGCAGTACTTC
many,TRBJ2-3,.,TRBV19,CASSLWGRASTDTQYF,TGTGCCAGTAGTCTCTGGGGCAGAGCTAGCACAGATACGCAGTATTTT
medium-sized,TRBJ2-1,TRBD2,TRBV6-1,CASTRLAGGRDEQFF,TGTGCCAGCACCCGACTAGCGGGAGGTCGGGATGAGCAGTTCTTC
many,TRBJ2-7,.,TRBV3-1,CASTYDNGASEQYF,TGTGCCAGCACCTATGACAACGGTGCAAGCGAGCAGTACTTC
many,TRBJ2-1,TRBD2,TRBV29-1,CSVDHGTSATNEQFF,TGCAGCGTTGATCACGGGACTAGCGCTACTAATGAGCAGTTCTTC
many,TRBJ2-7,TRBD1,TRBV20-1,CSATPSQGIKYF,TGCAGTGCTACCCCTTCACAGGGGATCAAGTACTTC
many,TRBJ1-1,.,TRBV10-1,CASSGSGSLTEAFF,TGCGCCAGCAGTGGCAGTGGCTCCCTCACTGAAGCTTTCTTT
few,TRBJ1-2,.,TRBV6-2/TRBV6-3,CASSYSILGGYTF,TGTGCCAGCAGTTACTCGATTCTGGGAGGCTACACCTTC
many,TRBJ2-3,TRBD2,TRBV6-2/TRBV6-3,CASSYSLAGGDTDTQYF,TGTGCCAGCAGTTACAGCCTAGCGGGAGGTGACACAGATACGCAGTATTTT
.,TRBJ2-1,.,TRBV18,CASSPLTQNYLNEQFF,TGTGCCAGCTCACCCCTAACCCAGAATTATCTCAATGAGCAGTTCTTC
few,TRBJ1-2,.,TRBV28,CASRPYVDKYGYTF,TGTGCCAGCAGGCCTTACGTGGATAAATATGGCTACACCTTC
.,TRBJ1-1,TRBD1,TRBV6-1,CASRGQGAMGTEAFF,TGTGCCAGCAGGGGACAGGGGGCGATGGGCACTGAAGCTTTCTTT
many,TRBJ2-7,.,TRBV2,CASSRDFIF,TGTGCCAGCAGTCGGGATTTCATATTC
many,TRBJ2-1,TRBD2,TRBV12-3/TRBV12-4,CASSLSRAGGLNEQFF,TGTGCCAGCAGTTTATCAAGAGCGGGAGGGTTAAATGAGCAGTTCTTC
many,TRBJ2-5,TRBD1,TRBV20-1,CSANGQGWKTQYF,TGCAGTGCCAACGGACAGGGTTGGAAGACCCAGTACTTC
many,TRBJ2-5,TRBD1,TRBV20-1,CSANERGPAYF,TGCAGTGCTAATGAGAGGGGGCCGGCTTACTTC
medium-sized,TRBJ2-7,TRBD2,TRBV6-5,CASSYGTSGASVREQYF,TGTGCCAGCAGTTACGGGACTAGCGGGGCTTCGGTGCGGGAGCAGTACTTC
many,TRBJ2-5,.,TRBV25-1,CASSDGNGLETQYF,TGTGCCAGCAGTGATGGGAATGGTTTGGAGACCCAGTACTTC
.,TRBJ2-7,.,TRBV5-1,CASSTAGPREQYF,TGCGCCAGCAGCACCGCGGGACCCCGCGAGCAGTACTTC
.,TRBJ2-3,.,TRBV5-6,CASSLGPQKSDTQYF,TGTGCCAGCAGCTTGGGGCCCCAGAAGTCAGATACGCAGTATTTT